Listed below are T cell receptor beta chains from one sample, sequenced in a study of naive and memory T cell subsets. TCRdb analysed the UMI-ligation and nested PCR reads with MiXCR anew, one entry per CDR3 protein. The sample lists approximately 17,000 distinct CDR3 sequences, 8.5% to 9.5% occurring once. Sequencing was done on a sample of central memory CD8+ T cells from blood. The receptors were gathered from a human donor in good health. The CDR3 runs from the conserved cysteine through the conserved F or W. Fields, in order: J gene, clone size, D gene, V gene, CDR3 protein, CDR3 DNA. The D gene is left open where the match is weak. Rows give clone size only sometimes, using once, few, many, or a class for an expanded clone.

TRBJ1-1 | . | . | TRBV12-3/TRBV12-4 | CASSSYRNMNTEAFF | TGTGCCAGCAGTTCATACAGGAATATGAACACTGAAGCTTTCTTT
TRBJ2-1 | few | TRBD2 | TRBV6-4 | CASSGDGGSSYNEQFF | TGTGCCAGCAGTGGTGACGGGGGGAGCTCCTACAATGAGCAGTTCTTC
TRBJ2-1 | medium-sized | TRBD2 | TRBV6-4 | CASSASGTQNEQFF | TGTGCCAGCAGTGCGAGCGGGACTCAAAATGAGCAGTTCTTC
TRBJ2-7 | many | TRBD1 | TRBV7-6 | CASSFGTGLTYEQYF | TGTGCCAGCAGCTTCGGGACAGGACTTACCTACGAGCAGTACTTC
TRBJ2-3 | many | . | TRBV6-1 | CASTEYTDTQYF | TGTGCCAGCACCGAGTACACAGATACGCAGTATTTT
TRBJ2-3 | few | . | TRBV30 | CAWSVGVNTDTQYF | TGTGCCTGGAGTGTCGGAGTAAACACAGATACGCAGTATTTT
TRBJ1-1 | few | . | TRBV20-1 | CSATLGGGGTEAFF | TGCAGTGCTACCTTAGGGGGAGGAGGAACTGAAGCTTTCTTT
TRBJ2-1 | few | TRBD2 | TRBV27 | CASSSLTSGGATHYNEQFF | TGTGCCAGCAGTTCCCTGACTAGCGGGGGGGCCACCCACTACAATGAGCAGTTCTTC
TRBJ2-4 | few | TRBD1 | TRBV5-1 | CASSCGDSSKYF | TGCGCCAGCAGCTGTGGGGACAGTTCCAAGTACTTC
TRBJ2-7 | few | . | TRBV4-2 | CASSPTPDREQYF | TGTGCCAGCAGCCCCACACCCGACAGGGAGCAGTACTTC
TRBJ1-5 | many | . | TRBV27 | CASSLSGQSNQPQHF | TGTGCCAGCAGTTTATCGGGGCAGTCTAATCAGCCCCAGCATTTT
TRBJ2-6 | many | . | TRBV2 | CASSEQAPGANVLTF | TGTGCCAGCAGTGAGCAGGCCCCTGGGGCCAACGTCCTGACTTTC
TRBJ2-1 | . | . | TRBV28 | CASSLGPYNEQFF | TGTGCCAGCAGTTTAGGGCCCTACAATGAGCAGTTCTTC
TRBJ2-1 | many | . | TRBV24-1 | CATSDLVGDYNEQFF | TGTGCCACCAGTGATTTGGTAGGAGATTACAATGAGCAGTTCTTC
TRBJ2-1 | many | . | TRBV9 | CASSVNNEQFF | TGTGCCAGCAGCGTAAACAATGAGCAGTTCTTC
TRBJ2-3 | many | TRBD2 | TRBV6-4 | CASSDSSGRATDTQYF | TGTGCCAGCAGTGACTCGAGCGGGAGGGCCACAGATACGCAGTATTTT
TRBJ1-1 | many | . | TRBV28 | CASSLGKGTEAFF | TGTGCCAGCTCCCTTGGGAAGGGTACTGAAGCTTTCTTT
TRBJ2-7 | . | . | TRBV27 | CASSFGELGEQYF | TGTGCCAGCAGTTTTGGCGAGCTGGGAGAGCAGTACTTC
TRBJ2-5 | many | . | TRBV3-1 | CASSADGADSETQYF | TGTGCCAGCAGTGCCGACGGGGCCGATTCGGAGACCCAGTACTTC
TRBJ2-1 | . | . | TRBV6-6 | CASGGLYNEQFF | TGTGCCAGCGGGGGGCTCTACAATGAGCAGTTCTTC
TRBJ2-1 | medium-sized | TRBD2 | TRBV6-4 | CASSEGLEVTEQFF | TGTGCCAGCAGTGAGGGACTAGAGGTGACTGAGCAGTTCTTC
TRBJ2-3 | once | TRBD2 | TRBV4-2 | CASSQDLLAGGLNTQYF | TGTGCCAGCAGCCAAGATCTACTAGCGGGAGGGTTGAATACGCAGTATTTT
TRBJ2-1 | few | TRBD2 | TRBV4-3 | CASSQDHGLENNEQFF | TGCGCCAGCAGCCAAGATCACGGACTAGAGAACAATGAGCAGTTCTTC
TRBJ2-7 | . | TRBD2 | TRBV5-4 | CASSPRLAGAYEQYF | TGTGCCAGCAGCCCTAGACTAGCGGGAGCCTACGAGCAGTACTTC
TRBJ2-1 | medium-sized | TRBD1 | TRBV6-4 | CASSDSTGGNEQFF | TGTGCCAGCAGTGACTCAACAGGGGGAAATGAGCAGTTCTTC
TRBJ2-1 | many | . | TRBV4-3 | CASSLARETYNEQFF | TGCGCCAGCAGTTTAGCGCGCGAAACCTACAATGAGCAGTTCTTC
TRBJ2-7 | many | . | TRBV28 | CASSLLGGDLYEQYF | TGTGCCAGCAGTTTATTGGGGGGAGACCTCTACGAGCAGTACTTC
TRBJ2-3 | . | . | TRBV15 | CATSRDQDSTDTQYF | TGTGCCACCAGCAGAGATCAGGACTCCACAGATACGCAGTATTTT
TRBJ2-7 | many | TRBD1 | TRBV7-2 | CASSYPGQVPTYEQYF | TGTGCCAGCAGTTATCCGGGACAGGTGCCTACCTACGAGCAGTACTTC
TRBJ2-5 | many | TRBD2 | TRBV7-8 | CASSQGRLAGGPDEETQYF | TGTGCCAGCAGCCAGGGGAGACTAGCGGGGGGACCGGATGAAGAGACCCAGTACTTC
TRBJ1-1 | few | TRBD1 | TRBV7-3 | CASSSRLGQAEAFF | TGTGCCAGCAGCTCACGGTTGGGACAGGCTGAAGCTTTCTTT
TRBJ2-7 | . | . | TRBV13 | CASSEITKYEQYF | TGTGCCAGCAGCGAGATCACGAAATACGAGCAGTACTTC
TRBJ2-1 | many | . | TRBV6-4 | CASSDSSGAASNEQFF | TGTGCCAGCAGTGACTCGTCGGGGGCGGCGTCCAATGAGCAGTTCTTC
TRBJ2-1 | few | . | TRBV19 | CASTWGTGEQFF | TGTGCCAGTACTTGGGGGACCGGTGAGCAGTTCTTC
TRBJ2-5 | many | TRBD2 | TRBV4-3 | CASSQGGTSGAETQYF | TGCGCCAGCAGCCAAGGGGGGACTAGCGGGGCGGAGACCCAGTACTTC